Below are 20 T cell receptor beta chains sequenced from a single sample in a study of T cells in Graves' hyperthyroidism and ophthalmopathy. The investigators amplified TCR beta CDR3 regions from RNA transcripts. TCR CDR3 regions were first amplified by RT-PCR with HTBI primers. TCRdb ran MiXCR on the multiplex PCR reads and lists one entry per CDR3 protein. The table has about 620,000 distinct CDR3 sequences, around 15% seen once. The sequenced sample consisted of blood. These receptors all stem from a woman between 25 and 40 years old with Graves' hyperthyroidism.

This clonotype was seen at least ten times. The chain is built from TRBV7-9 and TRBJ2-5; D ambiguous. Per germline, CDR1 SEHNR and CDR2 FQNEAQ (reference sequence). Trimming took 4 bases from V and 0 from J, leaving 12 bases between them. This CDR3 spans 15 amino acids. The DNA for the CDR3 is TGTGCCAGCAGCTCTGTAAGGACGGACCAAGAGACCCAGTACTTC. Protein sequence: CASSSVRTDQETQYF.

This clonotype was detected a few times. A much larger clone is a single base away; this may be a read error. This chain connects TRBV2 to TRBJ2-7; D is undetermined. This CDR3 region has 13 residues. Germline V gene sequence: CDR1 SNHLY, CDR2 FYNNEI. In DNA form, the CDR3 reads TGTGTCAGCAGTGTGAGGAGCTCCTACGAGCAGTACTTC. It yields the protein CVSSVRSSYEQYF.

This clonotype was detected only a few times. The chain joins TRBV29-1 to TRBJ2-3, with TRBD2 matching over 7 bases. There are 14 residues in the CDR3. The ends lost 6 bases at V and 1 base at J; junction bases unmatched: 7. Germline lookup yields CDR1 SQVTM and CDR2 ANQGSEA. The CDR3 DNA follows: TGCAGCGTGGCGGGGGACCTACGCACAGATACGCAGTATTTT. Amino acids: CSVAGDLRTDTQYF.

This chain links TRBV28 with TRBJ1-5; D gene uncertain. The CDR3 runs 14 residues. V was pared by 6 bases and J by 0 bases, with 9 bases between. Germline assignment: CDR1 MDHEN and CDR2 SYDVKM. As DNA, the CDR3 is TGTGCCAGCAGGTTGGGGAATAGCAATCAGCCCCAGCATTTT. Translating it yields CASRLGNSNQPQHF.

This clonotype was seen ten or more times. The genes are TRBV7-3 and TRBJ2-7, with 9 bases aligning to TRBD2. Germline loops: CDR1 SGHTA, CDR2 FQGTGA. The CDR3 totals 15 residues. Unmatched junction bases numbered 5, after V lost 1 base and J lost 4 bases. In nucleotides, the CDR3 is TGTGCCAGCAGCTTAATGCCTAGCGGGGCTTACGAGCAGTACTTC. Its protein product is CASSLMPSGAYEQYF.

In its sample, this clonotype was seen many times. This chain connects TRBV7-2 to TRBJ1-1, with D maybe TRBD1 (6 bases). Trimming shortened V by 2 bases and J by 8 bases, and 9 bases separated the two germline ends. Germline V gene lookup returns CDR1 SGHTA and CDR2 FQGNSA. The CDR3 is 12 amino acids. CDR3 DNA sequence: TGTGCCAGCAGCTTACCCGGGACAGAAGCTTTCTTT. It specifies CASSLPGTEAFF. The full variable domain, in which reference TRBV7-2 and TRBJ1-1 provide the parts outside the CDR3, is GAGVSQSPSNKVTEKGKDVELRCDPISGHTALYWYRQSLGQGLEFLIYFQGNSAPDKSGLPSDRFSAERTGGSVSTLTIQRTQQEDSAVYLCASSLPGTEAFFGQGTRLTVV.

The rearrangement links TRBV3-1 to TRBJ2-1; D is perhaps TRBD2 (6 bases). The CDR3 covers 16 residues. CDR1 is LGHDT and CDR2 is YNNKEL in the germline V gene (reference sequence). Between the trimmed V and J ends, which lost 0 bases and 1 base, there was a span of 10 bases. CDR3 residues: CASSQEDGSSYNEQFF. The CDR3 region has the DNA TGTGCCAGCAGCCAAGAGGACGGGAGTTCCTACAATGAGCAGTTCTTC.

This clonotype was recorded at least ten times. The rearrangement uses TRBV20-1 and TRBJ2-5; 8 bases align to TRBD1. Germline V gene sequence: CDR1 DFQATT, CDR2 SNEGSKA (reference sequence). The trim removed 7 bases at V and 5 bases at J, leaving 6 bases unmatched. This CDR3 comprises 12 residues. The CDR3 region has the DNA TGCAGTGTAAGGACAGGGTGGGAGACCCAGTACTTC. Its translation is CSVRTGWETQYF.

Ten or more counts support this clonotype. V and J are TRBV10-3 and TRBJ2-7; maybe TRBD2 (5 bases). V was pared by 7 bases and J by 2 bases, with 9 bases between. Germline lookup yields CDR1 ENHRY and CDR2 SYGVKD. The CDR3 extends over 12 amino acids. CDR3 protein: CAINDGTYEQYF. Here the CDR3 DNA reads TGTGCCATCAACGACGGGACCTACGAGCAGTACTTC.

This clonotype was counted many times. The chain carries TRBV28 and TRBJ2-5; D call uncertain. This CDR3 contains 14 residues. Germline CDR1 reads MDHEN; CDR2 reads SYDVKM. Deletions cut 2 bases from V and 4 bases from J, with 11 bases between. CDR3 bases: TGTGCCAGCAGTTTACTTGGCACACCAGAGACCCAGTACTTC. Translating gives CASSLLGTPETQYF.

This clonotype was counted many times. The chain links TRBV19 to TRBJ2-4, with D possibly called TRBD1 or TRBD2 (5 bases each). Germline CDR1 reads LNHDA; CDR2 reads SQIVND (reference sequence). The CDR3 contains 13 residues. V was trimmed by 7 bases and J by 6 bases, leaving 13 bases between them. The CDR3 region is CASKEGISNIQYF. CDR3 bases: TGTGCCAGTAAAGAGGGGATATCAAACATTCAGTACTTC.

The chain uses TRBV24-1 and TRBJ1-2, with 7 bases that match TRBD1. There are 14 residues in the CDR3. Germline V lookup: CDR1 KGHDR, CDR2 SFDVKD. Losses at the gene ends were 1 base for V and 3 bases for J; bases not matched to a gene: 1. The CDR3 reads CATSDFTGDYGYTF. DNA of the CDR3: TGTGCCACCAGTGATTTTACAGGGGACTATGGCTACACCTTC.

About this clonotype: This may come from a read error, since a much larger clone is one base off. This rearrangement joins TRBV5-1 to TRBJ2-1; 7 bases match TRBD2. The CDR3 has 14 residues. The germline V gene has CDR1 SGHRS and CDR2 YFSETQ. The CDR3 loop reads CASSWSGGYSEQFF. The CDR3, as DNA: TGCGCCAGCAGCTGGTCGGGGGGTTACAGTGAGCAGTTCTTC.

The V and J genes are TRBV4-1 and TRBJ2-7; D possibly corresponds to TRBD2 (6 bases). The length of the CDR3 is 17 residues. CDR1 is MGHRA and CDR2 is YSYEKL in the germline V gene. Trimming took 0 bases from V and 4 from J, leaving 19 bases between them. The CDR3 region has the DNA TGCGCCAGCAGCCAAGAGGGTAGGGACTCGGGGTGGTACGAGCAGTACTTC. It translates to CASSQEGRDSGWYEQYF.

This clonotype was counted between two and nine times. The chain joins TRBV7-2 to TRBJ1-1, with D possibly matching TRBD1 (5 bases). The CDR3 loop spans 17 amino acids. V was clipped by 1 base and J by 1 base, with 16 bases between them. Germline-derived CDR1 and CDR2 are SGHTA and FQGNSA. The CDR3 DNA follows: TGTGCCAGCAGCTTAGAGCCGGGAGGAGGGGCGAACACTGAAGCTTTCTTT. Protein sequence: CASSLEPGGGANTEAFF.

The chain has TRBV6-1 and TRBJ1-5, with 9 positions matching TRBD1. The germline CDR1 and CDR2 sequences are MNHNS and SASEGT. After removal of 6 bases from V and 5 bases from J, the junction contained 8 bases not matched to a gene. The CDR3 has 15 residues. The CDR3 region is CASSPGTGIYQPQHF. CDR3 DNA: TGTGCCAGCAGCCCCGGGACAGGGATTTATCAGCCCCAGCATTTT.

This clonotype appeared many times. The chain combines TRBV28 with TRBJ1-1; 7 nucleotides align to TRBD1. The germline V gene has CDR1 MDHEN and CDR2 SYDVKM. The CDR3 has 15 amino acids. The junction had 12 bases not matched to a gene; V was cut back by 5 bases and J by 6 bases. CDR3 in amino acids: CASSALQGSGAEAFF. CDR3 DNA: TGTGCCAGCAGTGCGTTACAGGGGTCGGGCGCTGAAGCTTTCTTT.

This clonotype was seen a handful of times. The chain joins TRBV4-2 to TRBJ2-3, with D maybe TRBD2 (5 bases). The CDR3 covers 14 residues. V was shortened by 5 bases and J by 4 bases, with 13 bases between the two germline ends. Germline CDR1 reads LGHNA; CDR2 reads YNFKEQ. This CDR3 reads CASSSTGIADTQYF. The DNA of the CDR3 is TGTGCCAGCAGCTCGACGGGGATAGCAGATACGCAGTATTTT.

This clonotype was counted many times. The chain carries TRBV12-3 or TRBV12-4 and TRBJ1-1; no clear D. Trimming stripped 5 bases from V and 8 bases from J, with 9 bases between. The CDR3 has 11 residues. The CDR3 loop is CASSPSREAFF. The CDR3 coding sequence is TGTGCCAGCAGTCCCTCGCGGGAAGCTTTCTTT.

This clonotype was seen a few times. The chain employs TRBV4-1 and TRBJ1-1; D call uncertain. CDR1 and CDR2 from the germline V gene are MGHRA and YSYEKL. The CDR3 spans 15 residues. The V end lost 1 base, the J end lost 2 bases, and 11 bases lay between the germline ends. CDR3 DNA sequence: TGCGCCAGCAGCCAAGTTCCGGCAGCTAACACTGAAGCTTTCTTT. Its protein is CASSQVPAANTEAFF.